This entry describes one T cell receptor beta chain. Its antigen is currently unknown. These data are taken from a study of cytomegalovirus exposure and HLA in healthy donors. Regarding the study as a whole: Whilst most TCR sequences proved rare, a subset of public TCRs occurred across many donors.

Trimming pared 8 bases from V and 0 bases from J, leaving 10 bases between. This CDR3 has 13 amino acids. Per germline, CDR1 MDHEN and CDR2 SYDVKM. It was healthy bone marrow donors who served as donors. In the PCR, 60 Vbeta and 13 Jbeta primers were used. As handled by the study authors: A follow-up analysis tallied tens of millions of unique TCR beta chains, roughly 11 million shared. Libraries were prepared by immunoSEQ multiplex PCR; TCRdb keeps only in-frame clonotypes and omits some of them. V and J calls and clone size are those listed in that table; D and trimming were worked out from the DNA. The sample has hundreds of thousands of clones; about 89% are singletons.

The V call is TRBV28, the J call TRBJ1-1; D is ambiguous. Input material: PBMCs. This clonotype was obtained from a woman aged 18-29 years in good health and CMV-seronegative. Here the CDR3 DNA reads TGTGCCAGCTGGCAAGTCATGAACACTGAAGCTTTCTTT. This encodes CASWQVMNTEAFF.